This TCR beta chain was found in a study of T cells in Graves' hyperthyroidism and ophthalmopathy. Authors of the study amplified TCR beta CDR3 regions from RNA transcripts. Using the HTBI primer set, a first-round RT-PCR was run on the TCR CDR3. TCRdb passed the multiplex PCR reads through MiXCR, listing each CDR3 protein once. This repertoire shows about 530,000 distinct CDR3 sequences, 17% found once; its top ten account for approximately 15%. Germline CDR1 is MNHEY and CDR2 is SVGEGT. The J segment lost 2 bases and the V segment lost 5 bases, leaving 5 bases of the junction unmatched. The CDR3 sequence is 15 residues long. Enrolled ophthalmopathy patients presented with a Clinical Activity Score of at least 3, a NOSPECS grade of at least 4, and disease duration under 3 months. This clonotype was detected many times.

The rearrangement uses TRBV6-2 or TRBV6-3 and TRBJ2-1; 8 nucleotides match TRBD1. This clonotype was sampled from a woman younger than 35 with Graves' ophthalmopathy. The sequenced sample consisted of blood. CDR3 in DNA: TGTGCCAGCAGTCAAACGGACAGGGCCTACAATGAGCAGTTCTTC. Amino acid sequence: CASSQTDRAYNEQFF.